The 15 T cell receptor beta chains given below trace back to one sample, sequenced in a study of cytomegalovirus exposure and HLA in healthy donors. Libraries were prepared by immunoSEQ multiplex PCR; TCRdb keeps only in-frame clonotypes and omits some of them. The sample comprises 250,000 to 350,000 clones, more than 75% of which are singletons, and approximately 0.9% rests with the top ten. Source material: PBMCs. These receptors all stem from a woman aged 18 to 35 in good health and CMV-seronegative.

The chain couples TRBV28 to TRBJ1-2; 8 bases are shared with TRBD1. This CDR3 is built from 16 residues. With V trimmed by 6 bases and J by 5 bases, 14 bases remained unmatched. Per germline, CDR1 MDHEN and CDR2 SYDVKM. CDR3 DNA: TGTGCCAGCAGATTTAGTGGGAGGAACAGGGGGTATGGCTACACCTTC. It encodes CASRFSGRNRGYGYTF.

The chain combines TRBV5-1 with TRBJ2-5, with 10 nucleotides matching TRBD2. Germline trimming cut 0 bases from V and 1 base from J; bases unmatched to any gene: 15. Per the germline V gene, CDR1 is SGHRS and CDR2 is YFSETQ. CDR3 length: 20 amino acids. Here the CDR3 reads CASSLVWFRGTSASQETQYF. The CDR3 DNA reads TGCGCCAGCAGCTTGGTGTGGTTCAGAGGGACTAGCGCCTCCCAAGAGACCCAGTACTTC.

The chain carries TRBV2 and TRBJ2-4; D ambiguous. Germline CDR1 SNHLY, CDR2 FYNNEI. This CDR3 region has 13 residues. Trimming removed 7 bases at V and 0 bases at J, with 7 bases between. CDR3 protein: CASNTGAKNIQYF. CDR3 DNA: TGTGCCAGCAATACGGGAGCCAAAAACATTCAGTACTTC.

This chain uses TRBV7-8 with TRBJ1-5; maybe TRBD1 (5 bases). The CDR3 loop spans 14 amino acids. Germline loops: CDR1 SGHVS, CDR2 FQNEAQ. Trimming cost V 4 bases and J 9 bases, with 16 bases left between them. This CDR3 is CASSSGQGQSPQHF. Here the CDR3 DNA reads TGTGCCAGCAGCTCTGGACAAGGGCAGTCGCCCCAGCATTTT. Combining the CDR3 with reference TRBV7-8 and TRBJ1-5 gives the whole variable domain GAGVSQSPRYKVAKRGQDVALRCDPISGHVSLFWYQQALGQGPEFLTYFQNEAQLDKSGLPSDRFFAERPEGSVSTLKIQRTQQEDSAVYLCASSSGQGQSPQHFGDGTRLSIL.

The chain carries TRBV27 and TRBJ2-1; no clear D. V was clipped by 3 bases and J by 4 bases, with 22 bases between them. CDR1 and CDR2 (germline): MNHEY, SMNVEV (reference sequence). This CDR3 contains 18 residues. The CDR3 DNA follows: TGTGCCAGCAGTTTTTCCCCCGTGGGCCCCAGAGCATACAATGAGCAGTTCTTC. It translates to CASSFSPVGPRAYNEQFF.

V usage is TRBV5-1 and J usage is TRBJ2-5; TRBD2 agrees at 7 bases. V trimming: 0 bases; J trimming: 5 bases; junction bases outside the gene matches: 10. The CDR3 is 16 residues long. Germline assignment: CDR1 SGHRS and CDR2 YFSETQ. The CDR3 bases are TGCGCCAGCAGCTTGGTGCTAGCGGAGGGGAAGGAGACCCAGTACTTC. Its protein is CASSLVLAEGKETQYF.

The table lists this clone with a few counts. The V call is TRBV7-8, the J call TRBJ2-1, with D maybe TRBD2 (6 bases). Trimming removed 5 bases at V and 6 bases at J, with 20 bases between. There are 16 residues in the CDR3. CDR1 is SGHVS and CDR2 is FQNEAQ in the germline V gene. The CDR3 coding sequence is TGTGCCAGCAGCACCTACTCTAGCGCCGCACTCAATGAGCAGTTCTTC. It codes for CASSTYSSAALNEQFF.

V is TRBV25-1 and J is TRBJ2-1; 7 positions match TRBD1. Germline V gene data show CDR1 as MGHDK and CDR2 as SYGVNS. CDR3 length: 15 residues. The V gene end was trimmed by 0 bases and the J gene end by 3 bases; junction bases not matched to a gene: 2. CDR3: CASSEYTGDYNEQFF. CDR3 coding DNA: TGTGCCAGCAGTGAATATACAGGGGACTACAATGAGCAGTTCTTC.

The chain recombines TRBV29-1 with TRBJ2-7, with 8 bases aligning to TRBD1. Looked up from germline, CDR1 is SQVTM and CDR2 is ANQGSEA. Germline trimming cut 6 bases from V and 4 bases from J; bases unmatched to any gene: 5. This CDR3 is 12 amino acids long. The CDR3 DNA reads TGCAGCGTAAGACAGGGGAGATACGAGCAGTACTTC. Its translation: CSVRQGRYEQYF.

CDR3 residues: CASSYSGLTGRDTQYF. For the CDR3, the DNA is TGTGCCAGCAGTTACTCAGGCCTGACAGGGCGAGATACGCAGTATTTT. V gene TRBV6-5 combines with J gene TRBJ2-3; 7 nucleotides match TRBD1. The V gene's germline CDR1 is MNHEY and CDR2 SVGAGI. With V trimmed by 0 bases and J by 5 bases, 8 bases remained unmatched. CDR3 length equals 16 residues.

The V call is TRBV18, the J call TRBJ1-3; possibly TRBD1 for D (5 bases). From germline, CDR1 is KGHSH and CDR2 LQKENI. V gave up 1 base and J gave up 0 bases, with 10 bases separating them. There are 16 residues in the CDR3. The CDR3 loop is CASSPRRGISGNTIYF. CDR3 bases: TGTGCCAGCTCACCACGCCGGGGGATCTCTGGAAACACCATATATTTT.

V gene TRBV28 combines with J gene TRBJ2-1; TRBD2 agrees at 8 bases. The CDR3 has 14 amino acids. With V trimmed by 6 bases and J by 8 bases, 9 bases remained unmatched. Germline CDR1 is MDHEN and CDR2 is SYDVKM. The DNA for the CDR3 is TGTGCCAGCAGCGCGTCAAGCGGGAGTGATGAGCAGTTCTTC. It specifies CASSASSGSDEQFF.

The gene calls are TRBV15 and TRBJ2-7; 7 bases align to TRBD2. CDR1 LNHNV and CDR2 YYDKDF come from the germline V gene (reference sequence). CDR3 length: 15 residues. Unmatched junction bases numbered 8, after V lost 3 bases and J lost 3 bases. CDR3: CATSRSASGNYEQYF. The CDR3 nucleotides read TGTGCCACCAGCAGGTCAGCTAGCGGAAACTACGAGCAGTACTTC.

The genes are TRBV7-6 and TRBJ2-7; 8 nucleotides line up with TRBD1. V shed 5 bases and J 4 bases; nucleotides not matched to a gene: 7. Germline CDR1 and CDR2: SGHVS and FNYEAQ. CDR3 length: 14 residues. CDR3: CASSPGTGKYEQYF. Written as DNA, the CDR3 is TGTGCCAGCAGCCCTGGGACAGGCAAATACGAGCAGTACTTC.

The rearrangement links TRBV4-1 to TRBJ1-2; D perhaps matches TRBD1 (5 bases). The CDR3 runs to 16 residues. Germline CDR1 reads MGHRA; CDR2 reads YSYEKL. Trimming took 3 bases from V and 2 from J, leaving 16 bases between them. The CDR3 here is CASSHAPRGSNYGYTF. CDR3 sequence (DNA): TGCGCCAGCAGCCACGCCCCCCGGGGGAGCAACTATGGCTACACCTTC.